Listed below are T cell receptor beta chains from one sample, sequenced in a study. TCRdb reanalysed the RT-PCR reads using MiXCR and keeps one entry per CDR3 protein. The table has approximately 720,000 distinct CDR3 sequences, 11% to 15% seen once. Sequenced: memory CD4+ T cells from blood. The receptors were gathered from a female donor in good health, serving as a healthy control. Each CDR3 is given with its conserved first and last residue. Each record gives: V gene, J gene, CDR3 protein.

TRBV5-1	TRBJ2-1	CASRQASGSWYNEQFF
TRBV7-8	TRBJ1-2	CASSFNSIAYGYTF
TRBV15	TRBJ1-2	CATSRDRAGNYGYTF
TRBV13	TRBJ2-1	CASSLRIAGDPEQFF
TRBV12-3/TRBV12-4	TRBJ1-4	CASSPNRSDKLFF
TRBV20-1	TRBJ2-7	CSARDLAGSDEQYF
TRBV28	TRBJ1-5	CASRPQGFGNQPQHF
TRBV28	TRBJ1-6	CASRLMAGTGGPNSPLHF
TRBV7-9	TRBJ2-7	CASSLNATSYEQYF
TRBV7-3	TRBJ2-4	CASSRSTGTGENIQYF
TRBV7-9	TRBJ2-1	CASSPNGQGSYNEQFF
TRBV7-2	TRBJ2-7	CASNAMSGGLREQYF
TRBV3-1	TRBJ2-7	CASSQGTSGGEQYF
TRBV6-5	TRBJ1-3	CASSYHTGIGSGNTIYF
TRBV9	TRBJ2-5	CASSVGDSIGETQYF
TRBV5-1	TRBJ2-7	CASFRDSSYEQYF
TRBV29-1	TRBJ1-2	CSVPRGPSNYGYTF
TRBV6-5	TRBJ2-6	CASSYGQFGGANVLTF
TRBV9	TRBJ2-2	CASSANIIGLAGVIGELFF
TRBV5-1	TRBJ1-1	CASRVARQAGNTEAFF
TRBV24-1	TRBJ2-2	CATSERQNTGELFF
TRBV6-1	TRBJ2-7	CASISGGTAHYEQYF
TRBV11-2	TRBJ2-5	CASSLDGKIQETQYF
TRBV7-2	TRBJ2-7	CASSFQTATYEQYF
TRBV9	TRBJ2-3	CASSPLLGAGGAKDTQYF
TRBV5-1	TRBJ2-7	CASSLLRDRGGEQYF
TRBV29-1	TRBJ1-1	CSARVSEAFF
TRBV4-3	TRBJ1-2	CASSQGFEDGYTF
TRBV20-1	TRBJ2-1	CSATGGPPHNEQFF
TRBV6-2/TRBV6-3	TRBJ2-3	CASRRDRGFLDTQYF
TRBV12-3/TRBV12-4	TRBJ1-2	CASSPTDRSNYGYTF
TRBV7-9	TRBJ1-2	CASSWDSSYGYTF
TRBV20-1	TRBJ2-5	CSALDQLGLVTQYF
TRBV5-1	TRBJ2-3	CASSFDGGTDTQYF
TRBV6-6	TRBJ2-5	CASSYYLSRDGQETQYF
TRBV18	TRBJ2-1	CASSPLGTGTGNEQFF
TRBV29-1	TRBJ2-5	CSVGRRGQGQETQYF
TRBV2	TRBJ1-1	CASSEASLGNTEAFF
TRBV4-2	TRBJ2-1	CASSQDSRTTHNEQFF
TRBV7-2	TRBJ2-1	CASSPYPKDRHNEQFF
TRBV11-3	TRBJ2-1	CASSPDGPVGYNEQFF
TRBV11-1	TRBJ1-2	CASSLAGTGTYGYTF
TRBV11-3	TRBJ2-1	CASSPHDGSYNEQFF
TRBV11-1	TRBJ2-1	CASSSRRVAGEHVAYNEQFF
TRBV18	TRBJ2-7	CASCRGPGDYEQYF
TRBV6-5	TRBJ2-1	CASRTGRDRGPEQFF
TRBV28	TRBJ2-5	CASSSPRLGSGETQYF
TRBV20-1	TRBJ1-2	CSAGTASYGYTF
TRBV20-1	TRBJ2-2	CSARDWGAQTGELFF
TRBV2	TRBJ1-1	CASIVDGNTEAFF
TRBV12-3/TRBV12-4	TRBJ2-7	CASSLREAVQYF
TRBV7-9	TRBJ2-1	CASKGGNYNEQFF
TRBV20-1	TRBJ2-1	CSARDRPSGPSSYNEQFF